One sample yielded the 26 T cell receptor beta chains listed below, sequenced in a study of blood T cell repertoires in COVID-19. Assay used: immunoSEQ multiplex PCR; TCRdb lists only in-frame clones, some missing. The data show around 200,000 clones, about 89% seen once. The sequencing sample was made of peripheral blood. The origin of the receptors is a man aged 35-49 years with active or convalescent COVID-19.

This chain connects TRBV19 to TRBJ2-7, with 7 bases lining up with TRBD1. The CDR3 contains 15 residues. CDR1 is LNHDA and CDR2 is SQIVND in the germline V gene (reference sequence). J was trimmed by 4 bases and V by 4 bases; bases with no gene match: 10. CDR3 coding DNA: TGTGCCAGTAGTACGCTCCGGACAGGAAAATACGAGCAGTACTTC. It specifies CASSTLRTGKYEQYF. The full variable domain, completed using reference TRBV19 and TRBJ2-7, is DGGITQSPKYLFRKEGQNVTLSCEQNLNHDAMYWYRQDPGQGLRLIYYSQIVNDFQKGDIAEGYSVSREKKESFPLTVTSAQKNPTAFYLCASSTLRTGKYEQYFGPGTRLTVT.

This clone was seen more than once but under ten times. This chain connects TRBV28 to TRBJ1-1; 7 nucleotides align to TRBD1. The CDR3 extends over 14 amino acids. Germline-derived CDR1 and CDR2 are MDHEN and SYDVKM. Trimming at V came to 6 bases and at J to 10 bases, leaving 14 bases not matched to a gene. The CDR3 sequence is CASSLGTALRLAFF. The DNA of the CDR3 is TGTGCCAGCAGCCTAGGGACAGCCCTCAGGCTAGCTTTCTTT.

This clone appeared a single time. The CDR3: CASSRTGVKLFF. CDR3 nucleotide sequence: TGTGCCAGCAGCCGGACAGGGGTGAAACTGTTTTTT. The rearrangement joins TRBV6-2 or TRBV6-3 to TRBJ1-4; 9 nucleotides align to TRBD1. From germline, CDR1 is MNHEY and CDR2 SVGEGT. This CDR3 has 12 residues. V lost 6 bases to trimming and J lost 11 bases; unmatched junction nucleotides: 4.

This chain uses TRBV7-2 with TRBJ1-1, with TRBD1 matching 12 bases. CDR1 is SGHTA and CDR2 is FQGNSA in the germline V gene. The CDR3 runs to 15 residues. With 5 bases clipped from V and 3 bases from J, the junction kept 4 bases outside the gene matches. The CDR3 DNA reads TGTGCCAGCAGCCGGGACAGGGGGCCGGACACTGAAGCTTTCTTT. Protein sequence: CASSRDRGPDTEAFF. The whole variable domain, filled in from reference TRBV7-2 and TRBJ1-1, reads GAGVSQSPSNKVTEKGKDVELRCDPISGHTALYWYRQSLGQGLEFLIYFQGNSAPDKSGLPSDRFSAERTGGSVSTLTIQRTQQEDSAVYLCASSRDRGPDTEAFFGQGTRLTVV.

The chain uses TRBV2 and TRBJ1-5, with D tentatively TRBD1 (5 bases). The CDR3 is made up of 15 amino acids. Trimming pared 6 bases from V and 3 bases from J, leaving 15 bases between. Germline V gene sequence: CDR1 SNHLY, CDR2 FYNNEI. The CDR3 spells CASSEMGLNNQPQHF. The CDR3 DNA sequence: TGTGCCAGCAGCGAAATGGGACTTAACAATCAGCCCCAGCATTTT.

The chain uses TRBV4-2 and TRBJ2-2; D gene uncertain. Between the trimmed V and J ends, which lost 1 base and 6 bases, there was a span of 9 bases. In germline, CDR1 is LGHNA, CDR2 YNFKEQ. The CDR3 length is 14 residues. CDR3 region: CASSQGPRPGELFF. CDR3 bases: TGTGCCAGCAGCCAAGGCCCGCGGCCCGGGGAGCTGTTTTTT.

The V gene is TRBV7-9, the J gene TRBJ2-5, with TRBD2 as a possible D gene (6 bases). Per germline, CDR1 SEHNR and CDR2 FQNEAQ (reference sequence). CDR3 length: 15 residues. V was shortened by 1 base and J by 7 bases, with 16 bases between the two germline ends. The CDR3 here is CASSLGVGTQGTQYF. The CDR3 bases are TGTGCCAGCAGCTTAGGCGTAGGGACTCAGGGGACCCAGTACTTC.

The chain joins TRBV11-3 to TRBJ2-1, with 9 bases identical to TRBD1. J lost 7 bases, V lost 4 bases, and 8 bases had no gene match. The CDR3 contains 15 residues. Germline-derived CDR1 and CDR2 are SGHNT and YENEEA. In DNA form, the CDR3 reads TGTGCCAGCAGCTCTGGGACAGGGCGTGGGAATGAGCAGTTCTTC. It translates to CASSSGTGRGNEQFF. Looking up the rest from reference TRBV11-3 and TRBJ2-1 gives the full variable domain: EAGVVQSPRYKIIEKKQPVAFWCNPISGHNTLYWYLQNLGQGPELLIRYENEEAVDDSQLPKDRFSAERLKGVDSTLKIQPAELGDSAVYLCASSSGTGRGNEQFFGPGTRLTVL.

The chain couples TRBV28 to TRBJ1-6; a weak D match, TRBD1 (6 bases). CDR1 and CDR2 (germline): MDHEN, SYDVKM. The CDR3 spans 18 residues. Deletions cut 6 bases from V and 9 bases from J, with 27 bases between. Written as DNA, the CDR3 is TGTGCCAGCAGAACTAGACTGCGAAACAGGGAGTCGGGTTCACCCCTCCACTTT. Its translation: CASRTRLRNRESGSPLHF.

The J gene is TRBJ2-7, the V gene TRBV4-1, with D possibly being TRBD2 (5 bases). The germline V gene has CDR1 MGHRA and CDR2 YSYEKL. This CDR3 is built from 15 residues. V gave up 4 bases and J gave up 7 bases, with 20 bases separating them. CDR3 nucleotide sequence: TGCGCCAGCAGCCCGTTCGGGATCCCCTCGGGAGAGCAGTACTTC. Amino acid sequence: CASSPFGIPSGEQYF.

V usage is TRBV10-3 and J usage is TRBJ2-2, with a possible D match to TRBD2 (6 bases). The CDR3 runs to 12 residues. Looked up from germline, CDR1 is ENHRY and CDR2 is SYGVKD. Trimming stripped 6 bases from V and 4 bases from J, with 6 bases between. This chain's CDR3 is CAIRGGTGELFF. CDR3 nucleotide sequence: TGTGCCATCAGGGGAGGCACCGGGGAGCTGTTTTTT.

V gene TRBV19 combines with J gene TRBJ2-2; maybe TRBD1 (5 bases). Per germline, CDR1 LNHDA and CDR2 SQIVND (reference sequence). This CDR3 contains 13 residues. V lost 7 bases and J 1 base, leaving 7 bases between the germline ends. The CDR3 is CASKTGNTGELFF. The CDR3 region has the DNA TGTGCCAGTAAAACAGGGAACACCGGGGAGCTGTTTTTT. The full variable domain, with the rest looked up from reference TRBV19 and TRBJ2-2, is DGGITQSPKYLFRKEGQNVTLSCEQNLNHDAMYWYRQDPGQGLRLIYYSQIVNDFQKGDIAEGYSVSREKKESFPLTVTSAQKNPTAFYLCASKTGNTGELFFGEGSRLTVL.

The count of this clone is one. This chain connects TRBV7-9 to TRBJ1-6, with TRBD1 matching 10 bases. This CDR3 contains 17 residues. Unmatched junction bases numbered 10, after V lost 1 base and J lost 10 bases. In germline, CDR1 is SEHNR, CDR2 FQNEAQ (reference sequence). The CDR3 nucleotides are TGTGCCAGCAGCTTAGGCTTTCGGGACAGGGGACACTCACCCCTCCACTTT. It is translated as CASSLGFRDRGHSPLHF.

This clone was detected once. V and J are TRBV27 and TRBJ1-2; the match to TRBD1 covers 7 bases. Trimming took 1 base from V and 4 from J; bases not matched to a gene: 9. The CDR3 loop spans 16 amino acids. Germline-derived CDR1 and CDR2 are MNHEY and SMNVEV (reference sequence). The CDR3 nucleotides read TGTGCCAGCAGTTTATTTGTGTGGGGACAGCTCTATGGCTACACCTTC. As protein: CASSLFVWGQLYGYTF.

The chain is built from TRBV2 and TRBJ2-2; 8 bases align to TRBD1. V trimming: 6 bases; J trimming: 3 bases; junction bases outside the gene matches: 3. The CDR3 sequence is 14 residues long. Germline CDR1 reads SNHLY; CDR2 reads FYNNEI. This CDR3 reads CASSLQGDTGELFF. In DNA form, the CDR3 reads TGTGCCAGCAGCTTACAGGGGGACACCGGGGAGCTGTTTTTT.

This clone was observed a handful of times. The J gene is TRBJ1-2, the V gene TRBV19, with 8 bases fitting TRBD1. The trim removed 8 bases at V and 3 bases at J, leaving 8 bases unmatched. Germline V gene lookup returns CDR1 LNHDA and CDR2 SQIVND (reference sequence). This CDR3 spans 14 amino acids. This CDR3 is CASGRTGTDYGYTF. CDR3 coding DNA: TGTGCCAGTGGACGGACAGGGACAGACTATGGCTACACCTTC. The whole variable domain, remainder taken from reference TRBV19 and TRBJ1-2, is DGGITQSPKYLFRKEGQNVTLSCEQNLNHDAMYWYRQDPGQGLRLIYYSQIVNDFQKGDIAEGYSVSREKKESFPLTVTSAQKNPTAFYLCASGRTGTDYGYTFGSGTRLTVV.

The rearrangement links TRBV10-1 to TRBJ2-2; TRBD1 matches 9 bases. Germline V gives CDR1 WNHNN, CDR2 SYGVQD (reference sequence). V lost 8 bases, J lost 6 bases, and 4 bases stayed unmatched. This CDR3 region has 13 residues. CDR3 region: CASAGQGSGELFF. CDR3 bases: TGCGCCAGCGCGGGACAGGGTTCCGGGGAGCTGTTTTTT.

The V gene is TRBV11-3, the J gene TRBJ2-5; D gene ambiguous. The CDR3 has 12 residues. V was trimmed by 0 bases and J by 5 bases, leaving 4 bases between them. Germline V gene lookup returns CDR1 SGHNT and CDR2 YENEEA. CDR3 residues: CASSLDGETQYF. For the CDR3, the DNA is TGTGCCAGCAGCTTAGACGGGGAGACCCAGTACTTC.

V usage is TRBV7-9 and J usage is TRBJ1-1; D not certain. The ends were cut back, 2 bases at V and 2 bases at J, with 9 bases in the middle. Germline V gene data show CDR1 as SEHNR and CDR2 as FQNEAQ (reference sequence). The CDR3 runs 14 residues. The CDR3 here is CASSLLGGNTEAFF. The CDR3 DNA sequence: TGTGCCAGCAGCTTATTAGGCGGCAACACTGAAGCTTTCTTT.

The chain joins TRBV7-9 to TRBJ2-7, with a tentative D call TRBD2 (6 bases). Germline CDR1 SEHNR, CDR2 FQNEAQ (reference sequence). This CDR3 has 14 residues. V lost 5 bases and J lost 3, with 14 bases in between. CDR3 nucleotides: TGTGCCAGCAGCCCGGCGGGATCGGGCTACGAGCAGTACTTC. Residues: CASSPAGSGYEQYF.

The chain carries TRBV19 and TRBJ1-6; D may be TRBD1 (6 bases). In germline, CDR1 is LNHDA, CDR2 SQIVND (reference sequence). The V end lost 9 bases, the J end lost 6 bases, and 18 bases lay between the germline ends. The CDR3 contains 15 residues. This CDR3 reads CASGIQQGINSPLHF. CDR3 nucleotide sequence: TGTGCCAGCGGCATTCAACAGGGAATTAATTCACCCCTCCACTTT.

The rearrangement uses TRBV7-2 and TRBJ1-5, with 9 bases matching TRBD1. The V segment lost 2 bases and the J segment 7 bases; nucleotides outside the gene matches: 9. The V gene's germline CDR1 is SGHTA and CDR2 FQGNSA. The CDR3 is 16 amino acids. CDR3: CASSLISGQGSQPQHF. The CDR3 coding sequence is TGTGCCAGCAGCTTAATATCGGGACAGGGTAGCCAGCCCCAGCATTTT.

The chain combines TRBV3-1 (or the pseudogene TRBV3-2) with TRBJ2-2; 7 bases fit TRBD1. The CDR3 length is 17 residues. Looked up from germline, CDR1 is LGHDT and CDR2 is YNNKEL (reference sequence). With 5 bases clipped from V and 4 bases from J, the junction kept 13 bases outside the gene matches. The CDR3 protein is CASSYISRGRGTGELFF. In nucleotides, the CDR3 is TGTGCCAGCAGCTACATCTCGAGGGGGCGCGGCACCGGGGAGCTGTTTTTT.

This clone was detected only a few times. The chain links TRBV6-5 to TRBJ1-4; 7 bases line up with TRBD1. The length of the CDR3 is 15 residues. Germline CDR1 reads MNHEY; CDR2 reads SVGAGI. V dropped 3 bases and J dropped 3; count of bases not matched to a gene: 4. CDR3 protein: CASSYDRVANEKLFF. In DNA, the CDR3 is TGTGCCAGCAGTTATGACAGGGTGGCTAATGAAAAACTGTTTTTT.

The J gene is TRBJ2-4, the V gene TRBV11-3; TRBD1 might be the D (6 bases). From germline, CDR1 is SGHNT and CDR2 YENEEA. V was cut by 6 bases and J by 6 bases, with 12 bases left in between. This CDR3 region has 13 residues. The CDR3 sequence: CASSTGQGNIQYF. CDR3 nucleotide sequence: TGTGCCAGCAGTACGGGACAAGGAAACATTCAGTACTTC.

The chain employs TRBV9 and TRBJ1-1; D call uncertain. Trimming shortened V by 2 bases and J by 0 bases, and 5 bases separated the two germline ends. The CDR3 has 13 residues. CDR1 is SGDLS and CDR2 is YYNGEE in the germline V gene. The CDR3 protein is CASSVSLNTEAFF. DNA of the CDR3: TGTGCCAGCAGCGTGAGCCTGAACACTGAAGCTTTCTTT.